These T cell receptor beta chains were read from a single sample in a study of cytomegalovirus exposure and HLA in healthy donors. Using immunoSEQ multiplex PCR, the repertoire was profiled, and TCRdb retains in-frame clones only, with some absent. Of over 150,000 clones in the sample, about three quarters were seen once. Sample: PBMCs. These TCRs come from a woman between 45 and 60 years old in good health and CMV-seropositive. The CDR3 runs from the conserved cysteine through the conserved F or W. The D gene is left open where the match is weak. Some rows mark clone size as missing; the rest say once, few, many or name a class of expanded clone.

V gene	D gene	clone size	J gene	CDR3 DNA	CDR3 protein
TRBV19	TRBD1	once	TRBJ1-5	TGTGCCAGTAGTAACCCAGGGGGCGGCCAGCCCCAGCATTTT	CASSNPGGGQPQHF
TRBV4-2	NA	NA	TRBJ2-7	TGTGCCAGCAGCCAAACTAGCTCCCCCGAGCAGTACTTC	CASSQTSSPEQYF
TRBV11-2	NA	NA	TRBJ1-1	TGTGCCAGCAGCTTAGCGGGGGGGCACACTGAAGCTTTCTTT	CASSLAGGHTEAFF
TRBV19	TRBD1	NA	TRBJ1-5	TGTGCCAGTCGCCCCTCCGGGACAGGGGATCAGCCCCAGCATTTT	CASRPSGTGDQPQHF
TRBV6-1	TRBD1	NA	TRBJ2-6	TGTGCCAGCAGATTCAGGGGGTTTGGGGCCAACGTCCTGACTTTC	CASRFRGFGANVLTF
TRBV27	TRBD1	NA	TRBJ1-1	TGTGCCAGCAGCCCCTTAATACAGGGGGAAGCTTTCTTT	CASSPLIQGEAFF
TRBV7-9	TRBD2	NA	TRBJ2-1	TGTGCCAGCGCCTCGGGGGCGGGGGGCCTGTGGAATGAGCAGTTCTTC	CASASGAGGLWNEQFF
TRBV9	NA	NA	TRBJ1-1	TGTGCCAGCAGCTCTCAGGGGAACACTGAAGCTTTCTTT	CASSSQGNTEAFF
TRBV28	NA	NA	TRBJ1-1	TGTGCCAGCAGTTTATCGGGGAGTTTGAACACTGAAGCTTTCTTT	CASSLSGSLNTEAFF
TRBV9	NA	NA	TRBJ1-1	TGTGCCAGCAGCGTAGGTCCAGGGATGAACACTGAAGCTTTCTTT	CASSVGPGMNTEAFF
TRBV29-1	TRBD2	NA	TRBJ2-1	TGCAGCGCCTGGACTAGCGGTTACAATGAGCAGTTCTTC	CSAWTSGYNEQFF
TRBV30	TRBD1	once	TRBJ2-7	TGTGCCTGGAGTGTAAGACGGGACAGGAAACACTACGAGCAGTACTTC	CAWSVRRDRKHYEQYF
TRBV12-2	NA	NA	TRBJ2-7	TGTGCAAGTCGCTTAGTGAGATCAGGAATTAGCTACGAGCAGTACTTC	CASRLVRSGISYEQYF
TRBV7-9	TRBD1	NA	TRBJ2-1	TGTGCCAGCAGCTTAGCTTATCCGGGACAGGGGACTGCTAATGAGCAGTTCTTC	CASSLAYPGQGTANEQFF
TRBV7-7	TRBD1	once	TRBJ2-5	TGTGCTAGCAGTTTCGGGGGGACAGGGATGCGAGAGACCCAGTACTTC	CASSFGGTGMRETQYF
TRBV9	NA	NA	TRBJ1-1	TGTGCCAGCAGCTTGGGGGGGTTCCGGACTGAAGCTTTCTTT	CASSLGGFRTEAFF
TRBV29-1	TRBD2	NA	TRBJ2-1	TGCAGCGTGAGACTAGCGGGAATGGGTGAGCAGTTCTTC	CSVRLAGMGEQFF
TRBV27	TRBD1	NA	TRBJ2-3	TGTGCCAGCAGTTTATCTGGCCTAAACCCGGACAGGAGCACAGATACGCAGTATTTT	CASSLSGLNPDRSTDTQYF
TRBV11-2	TRBD2	NA	TRBJ2-5	TGTGCCAGCAGCTTAGCCGGCGGGAGAGGAGAGACCCAGTACTTC	CASSLAGGRGETQYF
TRBV6-5	TRBD1	few	TRBJ2-1	TGTGCCAGCAGTTACTCTCCGGGACAGGGGTCCAATGAGCAGTTCTTC	CASSYSPGQGSNEQFF
TRBV19	TRBD1	NA	TRBJ1-6	TGTGCCAGTAGTATTCGGGACAGGGTCTATAATTCACCCCTCCACTTT	CASSIRDRVYNSPLHF
TRBV18	TRBD2	NA	TRBJ2-1	TGTGCCAGCTCACCAACGGCGGGGGGATACAATGAGCAGTTCTTC	CASSPTAGGYNEQFF
TRBV7-9	NA	NA	TRBJ2-7	TGTGCCAGCAGCTTATTCACAGGCAGCGAGCAGTACTTC	CASSLFTGSEQYF
TRBV14	NA	NA	TRBJ2-1	TGTGCCAGCAGCCAATTTATTCCAATTCGGAGGGCCGAATACAATGAGCAGTTCTTC	CASSQFIPIRRAEYNEQFF
TRBV12-5	TRBD2	few	TRBJ2-7	TGTGCTAGTGGACTACGACTCGGGAGGACGCTTTTCTACGAGCAGTACTTC	CASGLRLGRTLFYEQYF
TRBV7-9	NA	NA	TRBJ1-1	TGTGCCAGCAGCTTAGAAATAGCTGGGACTAGGGTGAACACTGAAGCTTTCTTT	CASSLEIAGTRVNTEAFF
TRBV5-4	NA	NA	TRBJ1-1	TGTGCCAGCAGCCTCGACAGTGCTGAAGCTTTCTTT	CASSLDSAEAFF
TRBV5-1	NA	NA	TRBJ1-3	TGCGCCAGCAGCCTGGGGGGACTACATTCCCCTGGAAACACCATATATTTT	CASSLGGLHSPGNTIYF
TRBV5-5	NA	NA	TRBJ1-4	TGTGCCAGCCGGATGACAGCAACTAATGAAAAACTGTTTTTT	CASRMTATNEKLFF
TRBV29-1	TRBD2	NA	TRBJ2-1	TGCAGCGTTGACGGATCTAGCGGGGGCAATGAGCAGTTCTTC	CSVDGSSGGNEQFF
TRBV10-3	TRBD1	NA	TRBJ2-7	TGTGCCATCAGAGGGACAGGGGCTACGTACGAGCAGTACTTC	CAIRGTGATYEQYF
TRBV5-1	TRBD1	NA	TRBJ1-4	TGCGCCAGCAGCCCCGGGACAGTTATGTTTTTT	CASSPGTVMFF
TRBV19	NA	NA	TRBJ1-1	TGTGCCAGTAGTTTTTACAGGGAAGTGAACACTGAAGCTTTCTTT	CASSFYREVNTEAFF
TRBV4-3	TRBD1	NA	TRBJ1-6	TGCGCCAGCAGCCAAGTGGAAGGGACAGGGAATTCACCCCTCCACTTT	CASSQVEGTGNSPLHF
TRBV30	NA	NA	TRBJ1-1	TGTGCCTGGAGTGCCCGCGGGGTCCAGGGGAACACTGAAGCTTTCTTT	CAWSARGVQGNTEAFF
TRBV7-9	NA	NA	TRBJ2-5	TGTGCCAGCAGCTTACTGGGAGGCAGAGTCCAAGAGACCCAGTACTTC	CASSLLGGRVQETQYF
TRBV29-1	TRBD2	NA	TRBJ2-3	TGCAGCGCTCCCGGACTAGCGGGGGCCACAGATACGCAGTATTTT	CSAPGLAGATDTQYF
TRBV7-9	NA	NA	TRBJ1-1	TGTTCCAGCAGCTTGGTAATCACACGGAACACTGAAGCTTTCTTT	CSSSLVITRNTEAFF
TRBV9	TRBD1	NA	TRBJ1-1	TGTGCCAGCAGCGGGGGGACAGGGGGCAGGAACACTGAAGCTTTCTTT	CASSGGTGGRNTEAFF
TRBV2	TRBD1	few	TRBJ2-7	TGTGCCACCACCGGACAGGCGATCTCCTACGAGCAGTACTTC	CATTGQAISYEQYF
TRBV30	NA	NA	TRBJ1-2	TGTGCCTGGAGTGACGTTGGGGGGAACTATGGCTACACCTTC	CAWSDVGGNYGYTF
TRBV19	TRBD1	NA	TRBJ1-1	TGTGCCAGTAGCAGGGGGCGTCAAATGAACACTGAAGCTTTCTTT	CASSRGRQMNTEAFF
TRBV7-2	TRBD2	once	TRBJ2-2	TGTGCCAGCAGCTCCGGACTAGCGGGAAGTGCCGGGGAGCTGTTTTTT	CASSSGLAGSAGELFF
TRBV4-3	NA	NA	TRBJ2-3	TGCGCCAGCAGCCAAGAAGGGGGGGGACAAAGCACAGATACGCAGTATTTT	CASSQEGGGQSTDTQYF
TRBV6-1	NA	NA	TRBJ2-7	TGTGCCAGCAGTAGGAGGCCTGGGGCCTACGAGCAGTACTTC	CASSRRPGAYEQYF
TRBV7-2	TRBD1	NA	TRBJ1-4	TGTGCCAGCAGCTTAGGGGGGGGGACAGGGGGTGAAAAACTGTTTTTT	CASSLGGGTGGEKLFF
TRBV11-3	TRBD1	few	TRBJ1-1	TGTGCCAGCAGCCCCTATGAAGGGGGCAGTTTTTCCACTGAAGCTTTCTTT	CASSPYEGGSFSTEAFF
TRBV5-6	TRBD1	many	TRBJ1-5	TGTGCCAGCAGCTTGAAGGGGACAGGGGGATATAGCAATCAGCCCCAGCATTTT	CASSLKGTGGYSNQPQHF
TRBV4-3	NA	NA	TRBJ1-1	TGCGCCAGCAGCCAAGTTATTGACAGTCCATACACTGAAGCTTTCTTT	CASSQVIDSPYTEAFF
TRBV27	TRBD2	NA	TRBJ2-1	TGTGCCAGCAGTTTCGGCCTAGCGGGGGGCAATGAGCAGTTCTTC	CASSFGLAGGNEQFF
TRBV7-3	TRBD2	few	TRBJ2-1	TGTGCCAGCAGCTCGAGGACTAGCGGGGTCACGGGGCAGTTCTTC	CASSSRTSGVTGQFF
TRBV4-3	NA	NA	TRBJ1-5	TGCGCCAGCAGCCAAGGGGGACGGGGGAATCAGCCCCAGCATTTT	CASSQGGRGNQPQHF
TRBV11-3	NA	NA	TRBJ2-4	TGTGCCAGCAGCTTAGCGGGAGAAAACATTCAGTACTTC	CASSLAGENIQYF
TRBV21-1	NA	few	TRBJ1-5	TGTGCCAGCAGCAAGTTAATGGGGCGCCGCAATCAGCCCCAGCATTTT	CASSKLMGRRNQPQHF